These 27 T cell receptor beta chains were sequenced from one sample in a study of control samples from healthy donors and cancer patients. TCRdb keeps only in-frame clones here, not all; method: immunoSEQ multiplex PCR. The profile shows about 140,000 clones, roughly 92% of them singletons. Material for sequencing was blood. These receptors were taken from a young man in good health.

The chain employs TRBV11-3 and TRBJ1-1, with D hard to call. The V gene's germline CDR1 is SGHNT and CDR2 YENEEA. The CDR3 has 15 amino acids. V lost 1 base and J 1 base, leaving 10 bases between the germline ends. The CDR3 DNA follows: TGTGCCAGCAGCTTAGTTTGGGGTTCGAACACTGAAGCTTTCTTT. Residues: CASSLVWGSNTEAFF.

The rearrangement links TRBV20-1 to TRBJ2-7, with D perhaps matching TRBD2 (5 bases). CDR3 length: 11 amino acids. Germline CDR1 DFQATT, CDR2 SNEGSKA (reference sequence). Trimming took 6 bases from V and 5 from J, leaving 11 bases between them. CDR3 loop: CSAVLGNEQYF. CDR3 nucleotides: TGCAGTGCGGTACTAGGGAACGAGCAGTACTTC.

The chain employs TRBV6-2 or TRBV6-3 and TRBJ2-3, with 14 bases lining up with TRBD2. The CDR3 is 20 residues long. The germline gives CDR1 MNHEY, CDR2 SVGEGT. The ends lost 2 bases at V and 4 bases at J; junction bases unmatched: 14. The CDR3 protein is CASSYRITGGTSGSSDTQYF. The CDR3, as DNA: TGTGCCAGCAGTTACAGGATAACGGGGGGGACTAGCGGGAGCTCAGATACGCAGTATTTT.

The V call is TRBV18, the J call TRBJ2-1, with D unclear. From germline, CDR1 is KGHSH and CDR2 LQKENI. CDR3 length equals 12 residues. V lost 4 bases, J lost 6 bases, and 7 bases lay in between. In nucleotides, the CDR3 is TGTGCCAGCTCACACTTAATCAATGAGCAGTTCTTC. Translating it yields CASSHLINEQFF. Looking up the rest from reference TRBV18 and TRBJ2-1 gives the full variable domain: NAGVMQNPRHLVRRRGQEARLRCSPMKGHSHVYWYRQLPEEGLKFMVYLQKENIIDESGMPKERFSAEFPKEGPSILRIQQVVRGDSAAYFCASSHLINEQFFGPGTRLTVL.

The chain is built from TRBV15 and TRBJ1-1; D might be TRBD1 (6 bases). Germline V gene sequence: CDR1 LNHNV, CDR2 YYDKDF (reference sequence). The CDR3 totals 14 residues. V lost 0 bases and J lost 5, with 10 bases in between. CDR3 protein: CATSRDQGLTEAFF. In DNA, the CDR3 is TGTGCCACCAGCAGAGATCAGGGGCTTACTGAAGCTTTCTTT.

With regard to this clone: At one boundary the junction diverges from the germline segment, which might be a read error. The CDR3 spells CASSLAGTRVPGELFF. CDR3 sequence (DNA): TGTGCCAGCAGCCTAGCCGGGACAAGGGTCCCCGGGGAGCTGTTTTTT. The chain combines TRBV7-9 with TRBJ2-2; tentatively, D is TRBD1 (6 bases). The CDR3 spans 16 residues. Per the germline V gene, CDR1 is SEHNR and CDR2 is FQNEAQ (reference sequence).

The chain is built from TRBV27 and TRBJ1-4; D gene uncertain. The V gene lost 8 bases and the J gene lost 5 bases, with 12 bases spanning the gap. CDR3 size: 13 residues. Germline CDR1 reads MNHEY; CDR2 reads SMNVEV (reference sequence). This CDR3 is CASGRRKNEKLFF. CDR3 nucleotide sequence: TGTGCCAGCGGACGGAGGAAAAATGAAAAACTGTTTTTT.

V usage is TRBV27 and J usage is TRBJ1-4, with TRBD1 as a possible D gene (5 bases). V lost 6 bases, J lost 9 bases, and 14 bases lay in between. Germline V lookup: CDR1 MNHEY, CDR2 SMNVEV (reference sequence). The CDR3 runs to 13 residues. The CDR3 region has the DNA TGTGCCAGCAGGGGGACCCCCCCCCAAAAACTGTTTTTT. Protein product: CASRGTPPQKLFF.

V usage is TRBV11-3 and J usage is TRBJ2-5; D is ambiguous. V lost 2 bases and J 3 bases, leaving 7 bases between the germline ends. CDR3 size: 13 residues. Germline V gene sequence: CDR1 SGHNT, CDR2 YENEEA. The DNA for the CDR3 is TGTGCCAGCAGCTTATCAGGAAAAGAGACCCAGTACTTC. Translating it yields CASSLSGKETQYF.

The chain recombines TRBV30 with TRBJ2-5; D is perhaps TRBD1 (5 bases). The CDR3 runs 15 residues. Germline values: CDR1 GTSNPN, CDR2 SVGIG (reference sequence). V dropped 0 bases and J dropped 4 bases, with 15 bases sitting between them. The CDR3 protein is CAWSVGSRVLETQYF. Written as DNA, the CDR3 is TGTGCCTGGAGTGTGGGAAGCAGGGTGCTAGAGACCCAGTACTTC. The complete variable domain, with remaining parts taken from reference TRBV30 and TRBJ2-5, reads SQTIHQWPATLVQPVGSPLSLECTVEGTSNPNLYWYRQAAGRGLQLLFYSVGIGQISSEVPQNLSASRPQDRQFILSSKKLLLSDSGFYLCAWSVGSRVLETQYFGPGTRLLVL.

This chain joins TRBV18 and TRBJ1-4, with D hard to call. The CDR3 loop spans 13 amino acids. Per the germline V gene, CDR1 is KGHSH and CDR2 is LQKENI. The germline V and J ends were trimmed by 6 bases and 0 bases, with 5 bases remaining between them. CDR3 sequence: CASSPATNEKLFF. The CDR3 nucleotides read TGTGCCAGCTCCCCGGCAACTAATGAAAAACTGTTTTTT.

V and J are TRBV9 and TRBJ2-7; D uncertain. TRBJ2-1 matches the DNA end more closely, so the J call is doubtful. CDR1 is SGDLS and CDR2 is YYNGEE in the germline V gene. The CDR3 extends over 16 amino acids. In DNA form, the CDR3 reads TGTGCCAGCAGCGTAGCGTCGGGTGGCTCCTACAATGAGCAGTTCTTC. Its protein is CASSVASGGSYNEQFF.

The V call is TRBV7-9, the J call TRBJ1-5; the D is unclear. CDR1 SEHNR and CDR2 FQNEAQ come from the germline V gene (reference sequence). V dropped 4 bases and J dropped 0 bases, with 7 bases sitting between them. This CDR3 is 14 amino acids long. The chain's CDR3 is CASSSINSNQPQHF. DNA for the CDR3: TGTGCCAGCAGCTCGATTAATAGCAATCAGCCCCAGCATTTT.

The chain recombines TRBV19 with TRBJ1-5; 7 bases match TRBD1. Germline V gene data show CDR1 as LNHDA and CDR2 as SQIVND (reference sequence). Unmatched junction bases numbered 9, after V lost 7 bases and J lost 3 bases. The CDR3 loop spans 15 amino acids. In nucleotides, the CDR3 is TGTGCCAGTACGACCCACAGGGGCTACAATCAGCCCCAGCATTTT. It specifies CASTTHRGYNQPQHF.

This clone was seen a single time. This chain joins TRBV2 and TRBJ1-3; unclear D gene. V dropped 7 bases and J dropped 1 base, with 8 bases sitting between them. Germline V lookup: CDR1 SNHLY, CDR2 FYNNEI. The CDR3 is made up of 13 amino acids. DNA for the CDR3: TGTGCCAGCACCACGGATTCTGGAAACACCATATATTTT. Translating gives CASTTDSGNTIYF. Based on the CDR3 plus reference TRBV2 and TRBJ1-3, the full variable domain is EPEVTQTPSHQVTQMGQEVILRCVPISNHLYFYWYRQILGQKVEFLVSFYNNEISEKSEIFDDQFSVERPDGSNFTLKIRSTKLEDSAMYFCASTTDSGNTIYFGEGSWLTVV.

V usage is TRBV20-1 and J usage is TRBJ1-2, with unresolved D. V gave up 3 bases and J gave up 4 bases, with 15 bases separating them. The CDR3 has 14 residues. The germline V gene has CDR1 DFQATT and CDR2 SNEGSKA (reference sequence). DNA for the CDR3: TGCAGTGCTAGTACACCTCCCAACCTCTATGGCTACACCTTC. Protein: CSASTPPNLYGYTF.

The chain uses TRBV7-8 and TRBJ2-7; tentative D call: TRBD2 (5 bases). Per the germline V gene, CDR1 is SGHVS and CDR2 is FQNEAQ. This CDR3 is built from 16 residues. Trimming cost V 0 bases and J 3 bases, with 15 bases left between them. The CDR3: CASSLAPPGWDYEQYF. CDR3 coding DNA: TGTGCCAGCAGCTTAGCGCCCCCGGGATGGGACTACGAGCAGTACTTC. Variable domain in full (rest from reference TRBV7-8 and TRBJ2-7): GAGVSQSPRYKVAKRGQDVALRCDPISGHVSLFWYQQALGQGPEFLTYFQNEAQLDKSGLPSDRFFAERPEGSVSTLKIQRTQQEDSAVYLCASSLAPPGWDYEQYFGPGTRLTVT.

The chain links TRBV7-9 to TRBJ2-7, with 13 positions matching TRBD2. With 5 bases clipped from V and 4 bases from J, the junction kept 2 bases outside the gene matches. The length of the CDR3 is 14 residues. From germline, CDR1 is SEHNR and CDR2 FQNEAQ (reference sequence). As DNA, the CDR3 is TGTGCCAGCAGCCAGGGACTAGCGGGATACGAGCAGTACTTC. Translating it yields CASSQGLAGYEQYF.

V is TRBV18 and J is TRBJ2-2; 7 bases fit TRBD1. Germline CDR1 is KGHSH and CDR2 is LQKENI. The CDR3 is 16 amino acids. V was pared by 3 bases and J by 1 base, with 5 bases of the junction left unmatched. This CDR3 is CASSPATGLNTGELFF. The CDR3 bases are TGTGCCAGCTCACCCGCGACAGGGCTGAACACCGGGGAGCTGTTTTTT.

The CDR3 region is CASSLGPIGEYF. The CDR3 DNA follows: TGTGCCAGCAGCCTCGGACCGATCGGGGAGTACTTC. The chain uses TRBV12-3 or TRBV12-4 and TRBJ2-7, with D possibly TRBD2 on 5 matching bases. V lost 6 bases, J lost 11 bases, and 17 bases lay in between. There are 12 residues in the CDR3.

This clone was seen a single time. The J gene is TRBJ1-1, the V gene TRBV6-5; no clear D. The CDR3 has 11 amino acids. The germline V gene has CDR1 MNHEY and CDR2 SVGAGI. Trimming cost V 7 bases and J 6 bases, with 9 bases left between them. CDR3 nucleotide sequence: TGTGCCAGCACAGGATGGGCTGAAGCTTTCTTT. Protein product: CASTGWAEAFF.

The rearrangement joins TRBV6-5 to TRBJ1-5; D uncertain. Deletions cut 3 bases from V and 2 bases from J, with 5 bases between. Germline loops: CDR1 MNHEY, CDR2 SVGAGI. The CDR3 contains 13 residues. CDR3 sequence: CASSYLRNQPQHF. CDR3 bases: TGTGCCAGCAGTTATCTGCGCAATCAGCCCCAGCATTTT.

J is TRBJ2-1 and V is TRBV14, with 11 bases fitting TRBD2. Germline V gives CDR1 SGHDN, CDR2 FVKESK. The length of the CDR3 is 16 residues. V lost 5 bases and J lost 5; bases outside the gene matches: 8. Here the CDR3 reads CASSLRLAGFNNEQFF. The CDR3, as DNA: TGTGCCAGCAGCTTAAGACTAGCGGGGTTTAACAATGAGCAGTTCTTC.

The chain employs TRBV30 and TRBJ2-7; 13 bases are shared with TRBD2. J lost 3 bases, V lost 3 bases, and 8 bases had no gene match. Germline CDR1 is GTSNPN and CDR2 is SVGIG (reference sequence). CDR3 length equals 16 residues. CDR3 sequence: CAWSEPTSGRVYEQYF. As DNA, the CDR3 is TGTGCCTGGAGCGAACCTACTAGCGGGAGGGTCTACGAGCAGTACTTC. The complete variable domain, with remaining parts taken from reference TRBV30 and TRBJ2-7, reads SQTIHQWPATLVQPVGSPLSLECTVEGTSNPNLYWYRQAAGRGLQLLFYSVGIGQISSEVPQNLSASRPQDRQFILSSKKLLLSDSGFYLCAWSEPTSGRVYEQYFGPGTRLTVT.

V usage is TRBV19 and J usage is TRBJ1-5; D remains ambiguous. The CDR3 covers 16 residues. Germline values: CDR1 LNHDA, CDR2 SQIVND (reference sequence). Trimming took off 1 base at V and 2 bases at J, with 12 bases between the two ends. CDR3 in amino acids: CASSIGRTEGNQPQHF. The DNA for the CDR3 is TGTGCCAGTAGTATAGGAAGGACGGAGGGCAATCAGCCCCAGCATTTT.

CDR3 coding DNA: TGTGCCAGCAGCCCAGGGCGCCAGGGTAAATCCTACAATGAGCAGTTCTTC. This codes for CASSPGRQGKSYNEQFF. V and J are TRBV7-2 and TRBJ2-1; TRBD1 might be the D (5 bases). Germline values: CDR1 SGHTA, CDR2 FQGNSA. The CDR3 length is 17 residues. Trimming took off 5 bases at V and 1 base at J, with 18 bases between the two ends.

This chain joins TRBV10-3 and TRBJ1-3; a possible D gene is TRBD1 (6 bases). CDR3 size: 15 residues. V lost 6 bases and J 10 bases, leaving 22 bases between the germline ends. In germline, CDR1 is ENHRY, CDR2 SYGVKD. The CDR3 protein is CAISSNRDLQETIYF. In nucleotides, the CDR3 is TGTGCCATCAGCAGCAACAGGGACCTTCAGGAGACCATATATTTT.